This entry concerns a single T cell receptor beta chain. Sequenced by immunoSEQ multiplex PCR; TCRdb stores in-frame clones only, minus some. Here the sample spans almost 90,000 clones, just under 95% being singletons. V was clipped by 2 bases and J by 11 bases, with 19 bases between them. From germline, CDR1 is GTSNPN and CDR2 SVGIG (reference sequence). CDR3 size: 13 residues. The data stem from a study of technical replicates of blood from a few donors. This chain links TRBV30 with TRBJ2-7, with D perhaps TRBD2 (6 bases). The sequencing input was T cells isolated from PBMCs. The sequence came from a human donor in good health. The CDR3 reads CAWSHNAAGPKYF. DNA of the CDR3: TGTGCCTGGAGTCACAATGCAGCGGGTCCGAAGTACTTC.